Listed below are T cell receptor beta chains from one sample, sequenced in a study of cytomegalovirus exposure and HLA in healthy donors. Method: immunoSEQ multiplex PCR; TCRdb's copy keeps in-frame clones and lacks some. The sample lists fewer than 150,000 clones, approximately 80% occurring once. Sequenced: PBMCs. All receptors derive from a man aged 50-60 years in good health and CMV-seronegative. Both conserved end residues are part of each CDR3. D genes are given only for firm matches. Expanded clones get a size class; other rows say once, few or many, or leave the size out.

>.|.|TRBJ2-1|TRBV13
CASSLLLTNEQFF
TGTGCCAGCAGCTTATTACTCACCAATGAGCAGTTCTTC
>.|TRBD1|TRBJ2-7|TRBV28
CASSFLRQGQSEQYF
TGTGCCAGCAGTTTTCTGCGACAGGGACAAAGCGAGCAGTACTTC
>.|.|TRBJ2-1|TRBV19
CASSDGRGRIYNEQFF
TGTGCCAGTAGTGATGGTCGGGGGAGGATTTACAATGAGCAGTTCTTC
>.|.|TRBJ1-6|TRBV7-9
CASSPPTGFSYNSPLHF
TGTGCCAGCAGCCCTCCGACAGGCTTCTCCTATAATTCACCCCTCCACTTT
>.|.|TRBJ2-3|TRBV14
CASSRASARASTDTQYF
TGTGCCAGCAGCCGCGCCTCTGCCCGTGCTAGCACAGATACGCAGTATTTT
>.|TRBD1|TRBJ1-2|TRBV19
CASSEQGVGYGYTF
TGTGCCAGTAGTGAGCAGGGGGTTGGCTATGGCTACACCTTC
>.|.|TRBJ2-5|TRBV12-5
CASGFAGSHQETQYF
TGTGCTAGTGGTTTCGCCGGGAGTCACCAAGAGACCCAGTACTTC
>once|TRBD2|TRBJ2-3|TRBV5-4
CASSEGLAGGRGTDTQYF
TGTGCCAGCAGCGAAGGACTAGCGGGAGGGCGGGGCACAGATACGCAGTATTTT
>.|.|TRBJ1-4|TRBV6-6
CASRSGGNEKLFF
TGTGCCAGCAGATCCGGGGGGAATGAAAAACTGTTTTTT
>.|.|TRBJ2-7|TRBV4-2
CASSQDLRRDEQYF
TGTGCCAGCAGCCAAGATTTAAGGAGGGACGAGCAGTACTTC
>.|.|TRBJ1-1|TRBV6-6
CASSLQGPAFF
TGTGCCAGCAGTTTACAGGGTCCGGCTTTCTTT
>.|TRBD1|TRBJ1-2|TRBV30
CAWSTTGGVGYPF
TGTGCCTGGAGTACGACAGGGGGCGTTGGCTACCCCTTC
>few|.|TRBJ1-1|TRBV30
CAWSVQGEAFF
TGTGCCTGGAGTGTACAGGGCGAAGCTTTCTTT
>once|.|TRBJ2-6|TRBV29-1
CSVRKGDNFAGANVLTF
TGCAGCGTTCGCAAGGGGGATAACTTCGCTGGGGCCAACGTCCTGACTTTC
>.|.|TRBJ2-1|TRBV27
CASTLGLRLHNEQFF
TGTGCCAGCACCCTAGGTTTAAGACTACACAATGAGCAGTTCTTC
>few|TRBD1|TRBJ1-2|TRBV5-4
CASGTGGHNYGYTF
TGTGCCAGCGGGACAGGGGGCCACAACTATGGCTACACCTTC
>.|TRBD2|TRBJ2-2|TRBV9
CASSARLAEANTGELFF
TGTGCCAGCAGCGCTCGACTAGCGGAGGCGAACACCGGGGAGCTGTTTTTT
>.|.|TRBJ1-1|TRBV5-1
CASTFSGYTEAFF
TGCGCCAGCACCTTTTCGGGGTACACTGAAGCTTTCTTT
>.|TRBD2|TRBJ2-2|TRBV28
CASRKGRGLGELFF
TGTGCCAGCAGAAAAGGGAGGGGCCTCGGGGAGCTGTTTTTT
>.|.|TRBJ2-4|TRBV13
CASRYRVRTGLAKNIQYF
TGTGCCAGCAGGTACAGGGTGAGAACTGGCCTAGCCAAAAACATTCAGTACTTC
>.|.|TRBJ1-1|TRBV14
CASSHYPDSLNTEAFF
TGTGCCAGCAGCCACTATCCCGACAGTCTGAACACTGAAGCTTTCTTT
>.|TRBD1|TRBJ2-5|TRBV9
CASSETDRTGETQYF
TGTGCCAGCAGCGAAACGGACAGGACGGGGGAGACCCAGTACTTC
>.|.|TRBJ1-2|TRBV7-9
CASSVDRAANYGYTF
TGTGCCAGCAGCGTGGACAGAGCAGCTAACTATGGCTACACCTTC
>.|.|TRBJ1-1|TRBV5-6
CASSLRRGGEASF
TGTGCCAGCAGCTTGCGGAGGGGCGGTGAAGCTTCCTTT
>.|.|TRBJ2-5|TRBV5-1
CASSLEAVQETQYF
TGCGCCAGCAGCTTGGAAGCGGTCCAAGAGACCCAGTACTTC
>.|TRBD1|TRBJ2-6|TRBV28
CASSLWGRGFSGANVLTF
TGTGCCAGCAGTTTATGGGGCAGGGGGTTCTCTGGGGCCAACGTCCTGACTTTC
>.|.|TRBJ2-3|TRBV28
CASTNPVGLMGTDTQYF
TGTGCCAGCACCAATCCCGTCGGACTTATGGGCACAGATACGCAGTATTTT
>.|.|TRBJ2-1|TRBV10-3
CAISDGVTSEQFF
TGTGCCATCAGTGATGGTGTAACCAGTGAGCAGTTCTTC
>.|.|TRBJ2-2|TRBV7-3
CASCRDSSTGELFF
TGTGCCAGCTGCCGGGACTCGTCCACCGGGGAGCTGTTTTTT
>few|TRBD2|TRBJ2-7|TRBV27
CASSGTSGYEQYF
TGTGCCAGCAGCGGGACTAGCGGCTACGAGCAGTACTTC
>.|.|TRBJ2-7|TRBV28
CASIPRGSPTYEQYF
TGTGCCAGCATTCCCCGGGGGAGTCCCACCTACGAGCAGTACTTC
>.|TRBD2|TRBJ2-5|TRBV7-2
CASSWGGNQETQYF
TGTGCCAGCAGCTGGGGGGGGAACCAAGAGACCCAGTACTTC
>.|.|TRBJ2-7|TRBV19
CASSLTRTAAGTYEQYF
TGTGCCAGTAGTTTAACACGGACGGCCGCGGGTACCTACGAGCAGTACTTC
>once|.|TRBJ1-2|TRBV11-2
CASSRGGVAVGYTF
TGTGCCAGCAGCCGAGGGGGGGTGGCAGTCGGCTACACCTTC
>.|TRBD2|TRBJ2-2|TRBV7-2
CASRLRLAGTGELFF
TGTGCCAGCAGACTTCGGCTAGCGGGGACCGGGGAGCTGTTTTTT
>once|TRBD2|TRBJ2-1|TRBV29-1
CSATGLAYEQFF
TGCAGCGCAACAGGACTAGCGTACGAGCAGTTCTTC
>.|.|TRBJ1-3|TRBV5-8
CASTLSIGQPSSGNTIYF
TGTGCCAGCACCCTATCAATTGGGCAGCCGAGCTCTGGAAACACCATATATTTT
>.|TRBD1|TRBJ1-2|TRBV28
CASLDGTGQRYGYTF
TGTGCCAGCCTCGACGGGACAGGTCAGCGCTATGGCTACACCTTC
>few|.|TRBJ1-1|TRBV19
CASSEGFEAFF
TGTGCCAGTAGTGAGGGTTTTGAAGCTTTCTTT
>.|TRBD2|TRBJ2-1|TRBV28
CASSSAGGRGSYNEQFF
TGTGCCAGCAGCTCGGCGGGCGGGAGAGGGTCCTACAATGAGCAGTTCTTC
>.|TRBD1|TRBJ1-1|TRBV6-1
CASSFTGAGTEAFF
TGTGCCAGCAGTTTTACAGGGGCGGGGACTGAAGCTTTCTTT
>.|.|TRBJ1-3|TRBV6-5
CASSYSSGSGNTIYF
TGTGCCAGCAGTTACTCTTCGGGGTCTGGAAACACCATATATTTT
>.|.|TRBJ1-1|TRBV28
CASRHSNTEAFF
TGTGCCAGCAGGCACAGTAACACTGAAGCTTTCTTT
>.|TRBD1|TRBJ1-2|TRBV10-3
CAISDRGQGYGYTF
TGTGCCATCAGTGACCGAGGACAGGGCTATGGCTACACCTTC
>.|TRBD2|TRBJ2-3|TRBV7-2
CASSQSGGKTDTQYF
TGTGCCAGCAGCCAAAGCGGGGGAAAGACAGATACGCAGTATTTT
>.|.|TRBJ2-2|TRBV5-1
CASSSGGGFNTGELFF
TGCGCCAGCAGCTCCGGTGGGGGGTTCAACACCGGGGAGCTGTTTTTT
>.|.|TRBJ2-2|TRBV7-3
CASRLHRDTGELFF
TGTGCCAGCAGACTCCACAGGGACACCGGGGAGCTGTTTTTT
>.|TRBD1|TRBJ2-2|TRBV9
CASSVGTGQIGELFF
TGTGCCAGCAGCGTGGGGACAGGTCAAATCGGGGAGCTGTTTTTT
>.|TRBD2|TRBJ2-3|TRBV14
CASSQTRLAGRGDTQYF
TGTGCCAGCAGCCAAACTAGACTAGCGGGACGCGGGGATACGCAGTATTTT
>.|TRBD1|TRBJ2-7|TRBV7-3
CASSKTGGGYEQYF
TGTGCCAGCAGCAAGACAGGGGGCGGGTACGAGCAGTACTTC
>.|TRBD1|TRBJ1-4|TRBV28
CASSRGQAGEKLFF
TGTGCCAGCAGTCGGGGACAGGCGGGGGAAAAACTGTTTTTT
>.|TRBD1|TRBJ1-4|TRBV7-2
CASSGTANEKLFF
TGTGCCAGCAGTGGGACAGCTAATGAAAAACTGTTTTTT
>.|TRBD2|TRBJ2-3|TRBV4-2
CASSPRLATDTQYF
TGTGCCAGCAGCCCCCGACTAGCAACAGATACGCAGTATTTT
>once|.|TRBJ2-1|TRBV5-1
CASSETGNEQFF
TGCGCCAGCAGCGAGACAGGTAATGAGCAGTTCTTC
>.|TRBD1|TRBJ1-5|TRBV7-9
CASSLVSGQGARAYQPQHF
TGTGCCAGCAGCTTAGTATCGGGACAGGGGGCTCGGGCTTATCAGCCCCAGCATTTT